This TCR beta chain was obtained from a study of shared clonotypes between healthy human individuals. In the study overall: With ages of 18 to 49, the donors were a couple of women and a few men. Researchers assigned three CD4 naive, three CD4 memory, two CD8 naive and one CD8 memory plate to each donor. Study findings and constraints: Sorted-subset sequencing was shown by rarefaction to be incomplete despite large depth.

Donors, healthy HIV-negative adults, lacked recent acute infections or vaccinations. Sequencing was performed with immunoSEQ multiplex PCR; in TCRdb, only in-frame clones are kept and a portion is missing. The sample includes hundreds of thousands of clones, approximately 79% seen only once; the top ten take roughly 1.7%. Note on this clone: Its target is unknown.

This sequence originates from a woman aged 30 to 39 in good health. The sample was memory CD4+ T cells sorted from blood. The subset denotes: CD45RA-negative fraction.

In DNA, the CDR3 is TGTGCCAGCAGCCGGATGGCGTCCGAGCTGAACGAGCAGTACTTC. This encodes CASSRMASELNEQYF. The chain links TRBV5-5 to TRBJ2-7; the D is unclear. CDR3 length equals 15 residues. Trimming cost V 4 bases and J 5 bases, with 19 bases left between them. Germline V gene data show CDR1 as SGHKS and CDR2 as YYEKEE (reference sequence). The full variable domain, its missing parts supplied by reference TRBV5-5 and TRBJ2-7, is DAGVTQSPTHLIKTRGQQVTLRCSPISGHKSVSWYQQVLGQGPQFIFQYYEKEERGRGNFPDRFSARQFPNYSSELNVNALLLGDSALYLCASSRMASELNEQYFGPGTRLTVT.